This T cell receptor (beta chain) was captured in a study of T cells in Graves' hyperthyroidism and ophthalmopathy. Points from the study as a whole: The majority of expanded thyroid clonotypes above 0.001 also appeared in blood.

Approximately 10 ml of fresh peripheral blood supplied the PBMCs. Amplified TCR beta CDR3 regions came from RNA transcripts. The TCR CDR3 first-round RT-PCR relied on the HTBI primer set. TCRdb independently ran MiXCR on the multiplex PCR reads; one entry per CDR3 protein. The sample consists of about 360,000 distinct CDR3 sequences, 15% to 20% of them appearing once. CDR1 and CDR2 (germline): MDHEN, SYDVKM. The CDR3 loop spans 13 amino acids. Between the trimmed V and J ends, which lost 11 bases and 5 bases, there was a span of 18 bases. This clonotype was picked up many times. Its antigen remains unknown.

The chain combines TRBV28 with TRBJ1-2, with D possibly TRBD1 on 6 matching bases. Specimen: blood. The receptor was derived from a young woman with Graves' hyperthyroidism. CDR3 DNA: TGTGCCGCCTCGGACAGCCGGAAATATGGCTACACCTTC. It codes for CAASDSRKYGYTF.